Shown below are 14 T cell receptor beta chains from a single sample sequenced in a study of shared clonotypes between healthy human individuals (dated by TCRdb to 2018 to 2021). The library was generated by the immunoSEQ multiplex PCR assay. Imported from immuneACCESS, the table was reduced by TCRdb to in-frame sequences with V and J called. These copies leave out some clones; in studies compared against another copy, an unresolved V gene accounts for under half, and the cause of the remainder is not known. Counted in this sample were 850,000 to 1,200,000 clones; 70% to 80% of them appeared once. The ten largest clones add up to nearly 1.5% of the sample. Source material: memory CD4+ T cells sorted from blood. What the cell subset or site label conveys for this sample: CD45RA-negative fraction. These receptors all stem from a man younger than 35 in good health.

The chain employs TRBV18 and TRBJ2-7; tentative D call: TRBD2 (6 bases). Trimming took 4 bases from V and 0 from J, leaving 16 bases between them. Germline V gene data show CDR1 as KGHSH and CDR2 as LQKENI. The CDR3 sequence is 16 residues long. The CDR3 coding sequence is TGTGCCAGCTCACTGGGTTGGGACGGGAGCTCCTACGAGCAGTACTTC. Its protein product is CASSLGWDGSSYEQYF.

Worth noting for this clone: The junction departs from the called germline gene at one end, perhaps through a read error. This rearrangement joins TRBV7-7 to TRBJ2-5; tentative D call: TRBD2 (6 bases). This CDR3 contains 14 residues. Germline V lookup: CDR1 SSHAT, CDR2 FNYEAQ (reference sequence). CDR3 in DNA: TGTGCTAGCAGCATGGAGGGATCCCAAGAGACCCAGTACTTC. It yields the protein CASSMEGSQETQYF.

J is TRBJ1-2 and V is TRBV19, with 9 bases that match TRBD1. Germline V lookup: CDR1 LNHDA, CDR2 SQIVND (reference sequence). The CDR3 covers 17 residues. The J segment lost 5 bases and the V segment lost 7 bases, leaving 17 bases of the junction unmatched. CDR3 coding DNA: TGTGCCAGTATCGCCTCCGGGACAGGGTCCCCGACGTATGGCTACACCTTC. Its protein product is CASIASGTGSPTYGYTF.

The V and J genes are TRBV7-9 and TRBJ2-5; no clear D. The ends were cut back, 2 bases at V and 2 bases at J, with 9 bases in the middle. Germline CDR1 reads SEHNR; CDR2 reads FQNEAQ (reference sequence). This CDR3 comprises 14 residues. In DNA, the CDR3 is TGTGCCAGCAGCTTATCGGTAGTTCAAGAGACCCAGTACTTC. It yields the protein CASSLSVVQETQYF.

This chain joins TRBV11-2 and TRBJ1-2; D remains ambiguous. Germline V gene sequence: CDR1 SGHAT, CDR2 FQNNGV. The CDR3 runs 12 residues. V lost 0 bases to trimming and J lost 8 bases, with 7 bases between them. The CDR3 DNA follows: TGTGCCAGCAGCTTAGATCAATGGGGCTACACCTTC. Protein product: CASSLDQWGYTF.

The rearrangement joins TRBV7-2 to TRBJ1-1; D is ambiguous. The CDR3 is 15 amino acids. V was shortened by 2 bases and J by 4 bases, with 14 bases between the two germline ends. Per germline, CDR1 SGHTA and CDR2 FQGNSA. CDR3 loop: CASSLRGLVGTEAFF. Written as DNA, the CDR3 is TGTGCCAGCAGCTTACGGGGATTGGTTGGCACTGAAGCTTTCTTT.

The chain joins TRBV5-1 to TRBJ2-5, with 9 bases that match TRBD1. There are 15 residues in the CDR3. V trimming: 3 bases; J trimming: 5 bases; junction bases outside the gene matches: 8. Germline V lookup: CDR1 SGHRS, CDR2 YFSETQ. The chain's CDR3 is CASSSDGTGHETQYF. For the CDR3, the DNA is TGCGCCAGCAGCTCGGACGGGACAGGGCACGAGACCCAGTACTTC.

This clone was found many times. J is TRBJ1-2 and V is TRBV7-2; the match to TRBD1 covers 11 bases. The CDR3 is 14 residues long. The J segment lost 7 bases and the V segment lost 5 bases, leaving 6 bases of the junction unmatched. CDR1 is SGHTA, CDR2 FQGNSA, per germline. The chain's CDR3 is CASSPTGQGGGYTF. CDR3 coding DNA: TGTGCCAGCAGCCCTACGGGACAGGGGGGTGGCTACACCTTC.

The chain combines TRBV2 with TRBJ2-3; D remains unclear. CDR3 length: 15 residues. Trimming shortened V by 3 bases and J by 0 bases, and 10 bases separated the two germline ends. Germline V gives CDR1 SNHLY, CDR2 FYNNEI. CDR3 sequence reads: CASSEFGGSTDTQYF. CDR3 coding DNA: TGTGCCAGCAGTGAGTTTGGCGGTAGCACAGATACGCAGTATTTT.

V usage is TRBV28 and J usage is TRBJ1-2; D gene unclear. The CDR3 has 14 residues. Germline CDR1 reads MDHEN; CDR2 reads SYDVKM. V lost 5 bases and J 5 bases, leaving 15 bases between the germline ends. CDR3 amino acids: CASSPRVVVYGYTF. CDR3 coding DNA: TGTGCCAGCAGTCCCCGGGTAGTTGTATATGGCTACACCTTC.

This chain connects TRBV18 to TRBJ1-5; D gene unclear. Between the trimmed V and J ends, which lost 2 bases and 4 bases, there was a span of 6 bases. CDR3 length: 13 amino acids. The V gene's germline CDR1 is KGHSH and CDR2 LQKENI. CDR3 sequence reads: CASSPMKNQPQHF. The CDR3 DNA is TGTGCCAGCTCACCAATGAAAAATCAGCCCCAGCATTTT.

This clone was detected only a few times. V and J are TRBV4-1 and TRBJ1-1, with a weak D call TRBD1 (5 bases). The CDR3 extends over 12 amino acids. The V and J ends lost 1 base and 11 bases respectively, with 11 bases between them. Germline V lookup: CDR1 MGHRA, CDR2 YSYEKL. The CDR3: CASSQVGTVAFF. CDR3 DNA: TGCGCCAGCAGCCAAGTAGGGACGGTCGCTTTCTTT.

This clone was seen only a few times. The chain recombines TRBV6-5 with TRBJ1-4, with unresolved D. Trimming removed 6 bases at V and 8 bases at J, with 10 bases between. Per germline, CDR1 MNHEY and CDR2 SVGAGI. The length of the CDR3 is 12 residues. The CDR3 nucleotides read TGTGCCAGCAGACGAAAAGAAGAAAAACTGTTTTTT. It codes for CASRRKEEKLFF.

This chain connects TRBV18 to TRBJ2-2, with no clear D. This CDR3 contains 16 residues. CDR1 and CDR2 (germline): KGHSH, LQKENI. V was clipped by 3 bases and J by 7 bases, with 18 bases between them. The CDR3 spells CASSPQPQIKSGELFF. The DNA for the CDR3 is TGTGCCAGCTCACCTCAGCCCCAGATAAAAAGCGGGGAGCTGTTTTTT.